These 20 T cell receptor beta chains came from one sample sequenced in a study of T cell repertoires in MIS-A myocarditis. Clones were sequenced by immunoSEQ multiplex PCR, and TCRdb holds only the in-frame ones, with some missing. The sample lists about 9,200 clones; around 89% were seen once. The sample comprised thoracic lymph node tissue obtained at autopsy. These receptor sequences come from a man younger than 35 with fulminant myocarditis from multisystem inflammatory syndrome in adults (MIS-A) after COVID-19.

The chain recombines TRBV5-1 with TRBJ1-1; TRBD1 might be the D (5 bases). Trimming cost V 1 base and J 2 bases, with 9 bases left between them. This CDR3 comprises 14 residues. Germline-derived CDR1 and CDR2 are SGHRS and YFSETQ. Written as DNA, the CDR3 is TGCGCCAGCAGCTTGCGGCAGGGTAACACTGAAGCTTTCTTT. Its translation is CASSLRQGNTEAFF.

CDR3 in DNA: TGTGCCAGCAGCGTAGGGGCACTGAGCACTGAAGCTTTCTTT. It is translated as CASSVGALSTEAFF. The chain has TRBV9 and TRBJ1-1; D ambiguous. Germline lookup yields CDR1 SGDLS and CDR2 YYNGEE. CDR3 length equals 14 residues. Trimming pared 0 bases from V and 4 bases from J, leaving 10 bases between.

The V and J genes are TRBV5-5 and TRBJ2-1; D gene ambiguous. Per the germline V gene, CDR1 is SGHKS and CDR2 is YYEKEE (reference sequence). This CDR3 comprises 14 residues. Trimming removed 5 bases at V and 6 bases at J, with 15 bases between. CDR3: CASSFMNSRNEQFF. DNA for the CDR3: TGTGCCAGCAGTTTTATGAACTCACGCAATGAGCAGTTCTTC.

The J gene is TRBJ2-1, the V gene TRBV7-6; D uncertain. The germline V gene encodes CDR1 SGHVS and CDR2 FNYEAQ. The CDR3 covers 15 residues. V was trimmed by 0 bases and J by 0 bases, leaving 6 bases between them. The CDR3 loop reads CASSLATNSYNEQFF. DNA of the CDR3: TGTGCCAGCAGCTTAGCTACGAACTCCTACAATGAGCAGTTCTTC.

The table lists this clone with a count of one. V gene TRBV15 combines with J gene TRBJ1-1; no firm D call. CDR3 size: 13 residues. CDR1 and CDR2 (germline): LNHNV, YYDKDF (reference sequence). V gave up 3 bases and J gave up 4 bases, with 9 bases separating them. CDR3: CATSRDISTEAFF. CDR3 DNA: TGTGCCACCAGCAGGGATATTAGCACTGAAGCTTTCTTT. Complete variable domain (other parts from reference TRBV15 and TRBJ1-1): DAMVIQNPRYQVTQFGKPVTLSCSQTLNHNVMYWYQQKSSQAPKLLFHYYDKDFNNEADTPDNFQSRRPNTSFCFLDIRSPGLGDTAMYLCATSRDISTEAFFGQGTRLTVV.

V and J are TRBV19 and TRBJ1-1; no clear D gene. This CDR3 is built from 11 residues. With 5 bases removed from V and 4 bases from J, the gap between germline ends came to 5 bases. Germline values: CDR1 LNHDA, CDR2 SQIVND (reference sequence). For the CDR3, the DNA is TGTGCCAGTAGTTGGAGCACTGAAGCTTTCTTT. Its protein product is CASSWSTEAFF. Using reference TRBV19 and TRBJ1-1 for the parts outside the CDR3, the full variable domain is DGGITQSPKYLFRKEGQNVTLSCEQNLNHDAMYWYRQDPGQGLRLIYYSQIVNDFQKGDIAEGYSVSREKKESFPLTVTSAQKNPTAFYLCASSWSTEAFFGQGTRLTVV.

This chain joins TRBV27 and TRBJ1-1; no firm D call. V was cut by 0 bases and J by 3 bases, with 8 bases left in between. The CDR3 contains 14 residues. Germline assignment: CDR1 MNHEY and CDR2 SMNVEV (reference sequence). DNA for the CDR3: TGTGCCAGCAGTTTATCCACAGCCTACACTGAAGCTTTCTTT. Residues: CASSLSTAYTEAFF.

In DNA form, the CDR3 reads TGTGCCAGCAGCGATGCTGACAGGTGGGATCTCATGAACACTGAAGCTTTCTTT. Its protein is CASSDADRWDLMNTEAFF. This chain links TRBV9 with TRBJ1-1, with D possibly being TRBD1 (6 bases). CDR3 length: 18 amino acids. CDR1 is SGDLS and CDR2 is YYNGEE in the germline V gene. V was clipped by 3 bases and J by 0 bases, with 21 bases between them. The variable domain in full, with the rest retrieved from reference TRBV9 and TRBJ1-1, is DSGVTQTPKHLITATGQRVTLRCSPRSGDLSVYWYQQSLDQGLQFLIQYYNGEERAKGNILERFSAQQFPDLHSELNLSSLELGDSALYFCASSDADRWDLMNTEAFFGQGTRLTVV.

This chain joins TRBV28 and TRBJ1-3; 9 bases align to TRBD1. Germline V lookup: CDR1 MDHEN, CDR2 SYDVKM. Trimming removed 5 bases from V and 3 bases from J; junction bases left unmatched: 17. This CDR3 contains 19 residues. CDR3 bases: TGTGCCAGCAGTCGTTACGGCGGGACAGGGAGGATTGGTGGAAACACCATATATTTT. It yields the protein CASSRYGGTGRIGGNTIYF.

V usage is TRBV27 and J usage is TRBJ2-7; 7 nucleotides match TRBD1. CDR1 is MNHEY, CDR2 SMNVEV, per germline (reference sequence). The CDR3 is 14 residues long. V lost 8 bases, J lost 3 bases, and 10 bases stayed unmatched. CDR3 protein: CASGRPGQHYEQYF. The CDR3 DNA reads as TGTGCCAGCGGAAGGCCGGGACAGCACTACGAGCAGTACTTC.

This chain joins TRBV3-1 (or the pseudogene TRBV3-2) and TRBJ1-2, with D tentatively TRBD1 (5 bases). Trimming stripped 0 bases from V and 13 bases from J, with 15 bases between. Per the germline V gene, CDR1 is LGHDT and CDR2 is YNNKEL (reference sequence). The CDR3 spans 13 residues. The CDR3 sequence is CASSQDRNRRGTF. In DNA form, the CDR3 reads TGTGCCAGCAGCCAAGATCGTAACAGGCGCGGCACCTTC.

The CDR3 DNA follows: TGTGCCAGTAGCCCCGCGGCAGGCTCGGGCTACACCTTC. Translated: CASSPAAGSGYTF. The chain uses TRBV19 and TRBJ1-2; D is undetermined. CDR3 length equals 13 residues. Looked up from germline, CDR1 is LNHDA and CDR2 is SQIVND (reference sequence). The V end lost 6 bases, the J end lost 8 bases, and 16 bases lay between the germline ends.

The chain is built from TRBV29-1 and TRBJ2-1; 12 bases are shared with TRBD2. The CDR3 is 17 residues long. Per the germline V gene, CDR1 is SQVTM and CDR2 is ANQGSEA. Trimming removed 4 bases from V and 4 bases from J; junction bases left unmatched: 11. The CDR3 region is CSVGARLAGASYNEQFF. The CDR3 nucleotides are TGCAGCGTTGGAGCCAGACTAGCGGGAGCGTCTTACAATGAGCAGTTCTTC.

This rearrangement joins TRBV7-8 to TRBJ1-4; 7 bases align to TRBD1. V lost 5 bases to trimming and J lost 7 bases; unmatched junction nucleotides: 7. Looked up from germline, CDR1 is SGHVS and CDR2 is FQNEAQ. This CDR3 comprises 14 residues. This chain's CDR3 is CASSRRDRSEKLFF. DNA for the CDR3: TGTGCCAGCAGCCGCCGGGACAGAAGTGAAAAACTGTTTTTT.

This chain connects TRBV7-8 to TRBJ1-4, with a possible D match to TRBD1 (5 bases). Between the trimmed V and J ends, which lost 5 bases and 8 bases, there was a span of 24 bases. In germline, CDR1 is SGHVS, CDR2 FQNEAQ. The CDR3 extends over 17 amino acids. The CDR3 loop reads CASSPSSIGELGEKLFF. The CDR3 region has the DNA TGTGCCAGCAGCCCAAGCTCGATAGGGGAGCTTGGCGAAAAACTGTTTTTT.

The gene calls are TRBV28 and TRBJ1-3; D might be TRBD1 (5 bases). Germline CDR1 reads MDHEN; CDR2 reads SYDVKM. The CDR3 has 17 amino acids. V was shortened by 3 bases and J by 1 base, with 16 bases between the two germline ends. The CDR3 bases are TGTGCCAGCAGTTTGCTCAGCCAGGGTGGGTCTGGAAACACCATATATTTT. Translated: CASSLLSQGGSGNTIYF.

This sequence joins TRBV24-1 and TRBJ1-3; the D gene is possibly TRBD1 (6 bases). Germline values: CDR1 KGHDR, CDR2 SFDVKD. V was cut by 4 bases and J by 3 bases, with 15 bases left in between. The length of the CDR3 is 16 residues. The CDR3 nucleotides are TGTGCCACCAGTGACTATACGGAGGGGGATGGAAACACCATATATTTT. Its protein product is CATSDYTEGDGNTIYF.

This clone was seen once. The V gene is TRBV10-2, the J gene TRBJ1-6, with no clear D. Deletions cut 5 bases from V and 13 bases from J, with 15 bases between. The CDR3 contains 13 residues. Germline CDR1 is WSHSY and CDR2 is SAAADI. This CDR3 is CASSSAISSPLHF. The CDR3 DNA reads TGCGCCAGCAGTAGCGCCATATCGTCCCCCCTCCACTTT.

The chain combines TRBV15 with TRBJ1-3; D unclear. Germline lookup yields CDR1 LNHNV and CDR2 YYDKDF (reference sequence). Trimming removed 3 bases from V and 4 bases from J, with 13 bases in between. This CDR3 contains 15 residues. The CDR3 sequence is CATSRPGLEGNTIYF. Here the CDR3 DNA reads TGTGCCACCAGCAGGCCTGGTTTGGAAGGAAACACCATATATTTT.

The chain employs TRBV6-4 and TRBJ1-2, with 8 bases that match TRBD1. CDR1 and CDR2 from the germline V gene are MRHNA and SNTAGT. V was clipped by 6 bases and J by 3 bases; unmatched bases: 9. The CDR3 has 15 residues. CDR3 amino acids: CASRPQGAGDYGYTF. DNA for the CDR3: TGTGCCAGCAGACCTCAGGGGGCAGGGGACTATGGCTACACCTTC.